The 31 T cell receptor beta chains in this list originate from one sample, sequenced in a study of T cells in Graves' hyperthyroidism and ophthalmopathy (dated by TCRdb to the late 2010s). The protocol used for the library was multiplex PCR. Sequencing relied on an Illumina HiSeq 2000. Amplification of TCR beta CDR3 regions was carried out from RNA transcripts. The first round of RT-PCR for the TCR CDR3 was performed with the HTBI primer set and the Qiagen OneStep RT-PCR kit. The raw public reads went through TCRdb reprocessing: fastp at Q25, MiXCR clone calling, in-frame beta chains kept. When rows share a CDR3 protein, they turn into one entry using the most common DNA and genes. This sample has 550,000 to 700,000 distinct CDR3 sequences in its table, and around 42% of those were observed once. The ten largest account for 15% to 20% of the sample. What was sequenced was peripheral blood or thyroid tissue (not recorded which). Every receptor here comes from an adult woman with Graves' disease, either hyperthyroidism or ophthalmopathy (not recorded which).

J is TRBJ1-2 and V is TRBV10-2; a possible D gene is TRBD1 (6 bases). Per the germline V gene, CDR1 is WSHSY and CDR2 is SAAADI. This CDR3 spans 20 amino acids. V lost 2 bases to trimming and J lost 0 bases, with 25 bases between them. The CDR3 region is CASSETLGGLETEANYGYTF. CDR3 sequence (DNA): TGCGCCAGCAGTGAGACGTTAGGGGGTTTAGAAACTGAAGCTAACTATGGCTACACCTTC.

The genes are TRBV15 and TRBJ2-1, with TRBD2 matching 9 bases. Germline values: CDR1 LNHNV, CDR2 YYDKDF (reference sequence). After removal of 0 bases from V and 6 bases from J, the junction contained 6 bases not matched to a gene. This CDR3 spans 16 amino acids. This chain's CDR3 is CATSRDAGGTCNEQFF. In nucleotides, the CDR3 is TGTGCCACCAGCAGAGACGCGGGAGGGACATGCAATGAGCAGTTCTTC.

This clonotype was seen many times. V gene TRBV2 combines with J gene TRBJ1-6; a possible D gene is TRBD1 (6 bases). The V end lost 4 bases, the J end lost 3 bases, and 10 bases lay between the germline ends. The CDR3 is 15 amino acids. The germline V gene has CDR1 SNHLY and CDR2 FYNNEI. This CDR3 is CASSARQVYNSPLHF. CDR3 DNA: TGTGCCAGCAGTGCGCGACAGGTCTATAATTCACCCCTCCACTTT.

This clonotype was counted ten times or more. This rearrangement joins TRBV10-3 to TRBJ1-1; D is uncertain. V lost 3 bases to trimming and J lost 4 bases, with 15 bases between them. CDR3 length: 15 amino acids. In germline, CDR1 is ENHRY, CDR2 SYGVKD. This CDR3 reads CAISERGPGGTEAFF. The CDR3 nucleotides read TGTGCCATCAGTGAAAGAGGTCCTGGCGGCACTGAAGCTTTCTTT.

This chain joins TRBV11-2 and TRBJ2-7; D call uncertain. Trimming cost V 1 base and J 7 bases, with 11 bases left between them. Germline values: CDR1 SGHAT, CDR2 FQNNGV. CDR3 length: 13 amino acids. Here the CDR3 DNA reads TGTGCCAGCAGCTTAGCGTATTCCCGGGAGCAGTACTTC. Residues: CASSLAYSREQYF.

This clonotype was recorded many times. The chain carries TRBV2 and TRBJ2-7; 13 nucleotides match TRBD2. CDR1 is SNHLY and CDR2 is FYNNEI in the germline V gene. V dropped 6 bases and J dropped 2; count of bases not matched to a gene: 4. The CDR3 extends over 15 amino acids. CDR3 nucleotides: TGTGCCAGCAGGGGACTAGCGGGAAACGCCTACGAGCAGTACTTC. As protein: CASRGLAGNAYEQYF. Complete variable domain (other parts from reference TRBV2 and TRBJ2-7): EPEVTQTPSHQVTQMGQEVILRCVPISNHLYFYWYRQILGQKVEFLVSFYNNEISEKSEIFDDQFSVERPDGSNFTLKIRSTKLEDSAMYFCASRGLAGNAYEQYFGPGTRLTVT.

J is TRBJ1-6 and V is TRBV7-2; D perhaps matches TRBD1 (5 bases). Trimming removed 5 bases from V and 7 bases from J, with 18 bases in between. The CDR3 is 16 amino acids. Germline V gene sequence: CDR1 SGHTA, CDR2 FQGNSA. In DNA, the CDR3 is TGTGCCAGCAGCACTACTCCGGGACGGCGGAATTCACCCCTCCACTTT. This encodes CASSTTPGRRNSPLHF.

The rearrangement links TRBV2 to TRBJ2-5; no clear D gene. Per the germline V gene, CDR1 is SNHLY and CDR2 is FYNNEI. This CDR3 has 11 residues. The CDR3 is CARAEQETQYF. The DNA of the CDR3 is TGTGCTAGAGCAGAACAAGAGACCCAGTACTTC. Together with reference TRBV2 and TRBJ2-5, the CDR3 gives the full variable domain: EPEVTQTPSHQVTQMGQEVILRCVPISNHLYFYWYRQILGQKVEFLVSFYNNEISEKSEIFDDQFSVERPDGSNFTLKIRSTKLEDSAMYFCARAEQETQYFGPGTRLLVL.

Concerning this clonotype: Just one base apart from a much larger clone, this may be a read error. J is TRBJ2-7 and V is TRBV5-1; D tentatively reads TRBD1 or TRBD2 (5 bases each). Germline V gene lookup returns CDR1 SGHRS and CDR2 YFSETQ. This CDR3 is 14 amino acids long. V lost 2 bases and J 7 bases, leaving 16 bases between the germline ends. The CDR3 loop reads CASSFPGRPFEQYF. The CDR3 bases are TGCGCCAGCAGCTTTCCGGGACGGCCGTTTGAGCAGTACTTC.

V is TRBV12-3 or TRBV12-4 and J is TRBJ1-2; D might be TRBD1 (6 bases). CDR3 size: 15 residues. Trimming stripped 6 bases from V and 3 bases from J, with 17 bases between. CDR3 DNA: TGTGCCAGCAGGCAGAGCGGCTCAGGGGACTATGGCTACACCTTC. It is translated as CASRQSGSGDYGYTF.

The chain carries TRBV7-2 and TRBJ2-7; 9 bases agree with TRBD2. Germline CDR1 SGHTA, CDR2 FQGNSA. The J segment lost 6 bases and the V segment lost 2 bases, leaving 5 bases of the junction unmatched. This CDR3 is built from 14 residues. CDR3 sequence: CASSLSAGGTEQYF. In DNA form, the CDR3 reads TGTGCCAGCAGCTTATCAGCGGGAGGAACCGAGCAGTACTTC. Full variable domain (remainder filled in from reference TRBV7-2 and TRBJ2-7): GAGVSQSPSNKVTEKGKDVELRCDPISGHTALYWYRQSLGQGLEFLIYFQGNSAPDKSGLPSDRFSAERTGGSVSTLTIQRTQQEDSAVYLCASSLSAGGTEQYFGPGTRLTVT.

This clonotype has just a few counts. A read error may be the cause here, since a much bigger clone is one base away. This rearrangement joins TRBV7-9 to TRBJ2-5; D is ambiguous. The germline V and J ends were trimmed by 3 bases and 2 bases, with 7 bases remaining between them. The germline CDR1 and CDR2 sequences are SEHNR and FQNEAQ (reference sequence). The CDR3 runs to 13 residues. CDR3 region: CASSFRPQETQYF. CDR3 nucleotide sequence: TGTGCCAGCAGCTTCAGGCCTCAAGAGACCCAGTACTTC.

With regard to this clonotype: Just one base apart from a much larger clone, this may be a read error. V and J are TRBV4-1 and TRBJ2-5, with D tentatively TRBD1 (6 bases). CDR1 and CDR2 from the germline V gene are MGHRA and YSYEKL. Trimming left V 10 bases short and J 5 bases short, with 17 bases between. The CDR3 totals 13 residues. The CDR3 sequence is CANYDRGSETQYF. CDR3 DNA sequence: TGCGCCAACTACGATAGGGGGTCGGAGACCCAGTACTTC.

This clonotype was detected many times. The chain joins TRBV5-1 to TRBJ2-7; D is perhaps TRBD1 or TRBD2 (6 bases each). With 0 bases removed from V and 3 bases from J, the gap between germline ends came to 13 bases. The V gene's germline CDR1 is SGHRS and CDR2 YFSETQ. CDR3 length: 15 residues. CDR3 nucleotides: TGCGCCAGCAGCTTGGTATCCGGGGGCGGCTACGAGCAGTACTTC. This encodes CASSLVSGGGYEQYF.

A note on this clonotype: This sequence may be a read error, since a much larger clone differs from it by one base. The V gene is TRBV5-4, the J gene TRBJ2-7, with TRBD1 matching 9 bases. Looked up from germline, CDR1 is SGHNT and CDR2 is YYREEE (reference sequence). V was pared by 4 bases and J by 3 bases, with 11 bases of the junction left unmatched. This CDR3 is 16 amino acids long. CDR3 loop: CASSPGSETGGYEQYF. CDR3 nucleotides: TGTGCCAGCAGCCCCGGCTCCGAGACAGGGGGCTACGAGCAGTACTTC.

CDR3 amino acids: CASSPRGDTTGELFF. For the CDR3, the DNA is TGTGCCAGCAGCCCTCGGGGGGACACCACCGGGGAGCTGTTTTTT. The gene calls are TRBV11-2 and TRBJ2-2; TRBD2 might be the D (7 bases). CDR1 is SGHAT, CDR2 FQNNGV, per germline. CDR3 size: 15 residues. V shed 5 bases and J shed 4 bases, with 14 bases lying between them. Supplemented by reference TRBV11-2 and TRBJ2-2, the full variable domain reads EAGVAQSPRYKIIEKRQSVAFWCNPISGHATLYWYQQILGQGPKLLIQFQNNGVVDDSQLPKDRFSAERLKGVDSTLKIQPAKLEDSAVYLCASSPRGDTTGELFFGEGSRLTVL.

This clonotype came up a few times. The gene calls are TRBV2 and TRBJ1-3; D is undetermined. The CDR3 is 12 residues long. CDR1 SNHLY and CDR2 FYNNEI come from the germline V gene. V was clipped by 1 base and J by 9 bases, with 7 bases between them. The CDR3: CASSEEVVTIYF. In DNA form, the CDR3 reads TGTGCCAGCAGTGAAGAGGTCGTCACCATATATTTT.

There are a few counts of this clonotype. The CDR3 here is CSVEELQGAGEQYF. Here the CDR3 DNA reads TGCAGCGTTGAAGAACTACAGGGGGCGGGTGAGCAGTACTTC. The V and J genes are TRBV29-1 and TRBJ2-7, with 9 bases identical to TRBD1. The CDR3 loop spans 14 amino acids. After removal of 0 bases from V and 7 bases from J, the junction contained 7 bases not matched to a gene. The germline V gene has CDR1 SQVTM and CDR2 ANQGSEA.

The V and J genes are TRBV25-1 and TRBJ2-7; unclear D gene. The CDR3 is 13 residues long. Germline lookup yields CDR1 MGHDK and CDR2 SYGVNS. The CDR3 sequence: CARVGLPAREQYF. For the CDR3, the DNA is TGTGCTAGAGTAGGCCTGCCGGCTCGGGAGCAGTACTTC.

This clonotype was counted many times. A junction boundary mismatches the germline segment, possibly from a read error. The chain links TRBV4-1 to TRBJ1-2; weak D call: TRBD1 (5 bases). The germline V gene encodes CDR1 MGHRA and CDR2 YSYEKL. The CDR3 has 15 residues. The DNA for the CDR3 is TGCGCCAGCAGCCAAGTGTTTAAGTTGGGCCCGGGACCCATCTTC. It translates to CASSQVFKLGPGPIF.

This clonotype was counted once. The gene calls are TRBV19 and TRBJ2-6; 8 bases fit TRBD2. Trimming removed 7 bases from V and 11 bases from J; junction bases left unmatched: 10. There are 14 residues in the CDR3. Germline V gene data show CDR1 as LNHDA and CDR2 as SQIVND (reference sequence). CDR3 sequence: CASTVAGGAYVLTF. In DNA, the CDR3 is TGTGCCAGTACGGTGGCGGGAGGTGCCTACGTCCTGACTTTC.

The V call is TRBV9, the J call TRBJ2-5, with 7 positions matching TRBD1. The CDR3 has 16 residues. After removal of 3 bases from V and 3 bases from J, the junction contained 11 bases not matched to a gene. Germline V lookup: CDR1 SGDLS, CDR2 YYNGEE. CDR3: CASSGSRDQGEETQYF. CDR3 coding DNA: TGTGCCAGCAGCGGATCCCGGGACCAGGGGGAAGAGACCCAGTACTTC.

The CDR3 is CATARQGALDETQYF. The CDR3 coding sequence is TGTGCCACGGCGCGCCAGGGGGCTTTGGACGAGACCCAGTACTTC. The chain combines TRBV24-1 with TRBJ2-5, with 8 bases matching TRBD1. CDR1 and CDR2 from the germline V gene are KGHDR and SFDVKD. The CDR3 consists of 15 residues. V gave up 10 bases and J gave up 5 bases; unmatched junction bases: 14.

This clonotype was seen at least ten times. The chain is built from TRBV7-9 and TRBJ1-1; weak D call: TRBD1 (5 bases). Germline V CDR1 and CDR2: SEHNR, FQNEAQ (reference sequence). Trimming took off 6 bases at V and 6 bases at J, with 17 bases between the two ends. CDR3 length: 14 residues. CDR3 sequence: CASSPPRGNSEAFF. The CDR3 DNA sequence: TGTGCCAGCAGTCCTCCGAGGGGTAACTCTGAAGCTTTCTTT.

This clonotype has a count of ten or more. The gene calls are TRBV4-1 and TRBJ1-5, with D tentatively TRBD1 (5 bases). Trimming left V 0 bases short and J 5 bases short, with 8 bases between. Germline V CDR1 and CDR2: MGHRA, YSYEKL. The CDR3 runs to 14 residues. As DNA, the CDR3 is TGCGCCAGCAGCCAAGATTGGGGGGATCAGCCCCAGCATTTT. Protein sequence: CASSQDWGDQPQHF.

This clonotype was found a few times. This rearrangement joins TRBV30 to TRBJ1-5, with D unclear. Germline V gives CDR1 GTSNPN, CDR2 SVGIG (reference sequence). The germline V and J ends were trimmed by 3 bases and 1 base, with 10 bases remaining between them. The CDR3 covers 14 residues. CDR3 residues: CAWRGRVSNQPQHF. CDR3 coding DNA: TGTGCCTGGAGGGGGAGGGTAAGCAATCAGCCCCAGCATTTT.

About this clonotype itself: A much larger clonotype is one base distant, so this may be a read error. The V and J genes are TRBV5-4 and TRBJ2-5; possible D gene TRBD2, 5 bases. From germline, CDR1 is SGHNT and CDR2 YYREEE (reference sequence). The CDR3 has 15 amino acids. V lost 4 bases and J lost 2, with 15 bases in between. The CDR3: CASSRNGRGQETQYF. The CDR3 nucleotides read TGTGCCAGCAGCAGAAACGGACGGGGACAAGAGACCCAGTACTTC.

This clonotype was counted only a few times. The genes are TRBV29-1 and TRBJ1-1; TRBD1 agrees at 7 bases. CDR1 SQVTM and CDR2 ANQGSEA come from the germline V gene. The CDR3 length is 11 residues. CDR3 protein: CTEGKGAEAFF. CDR3 nucleotides: TGCACCGAGGGGAAGGGGGCGGAAGCTTTCTTT. The full variable domain, rest sourced from reference TRBV29-1 and TRBJ1-1, is SAVISQKPSRDICQRGTSLTIQCQVDSQVTMMFWYRQQPGQSLTLIATANQGSEATYESGFVIDKFPISRPNLTFSTLTVSNMSPEDSSIYLCTEGKGAEAFFGQGTRLTVV.

This clonotype was seen only a few times. V is TRBV2 and J is TRBJ2-3; 10 bases map to TRBD2. The CDR3 sequence is 15 residues long. Germline CDR1 and CDR2: SNHLY and FYNNEI. J lost 1 base, V lost 8 bases, and 6 bases had no gene match. CDR3 in amino acids: CASAGLAEGTDTQYF. The CDR3, as DNA: TGTGCCAGCGCAGGACTAGCGGAGGGCACAGATACGCAGTATTTT.

In this sample, this clonotype turned up many times. V usage is TRBV10-3 and J usage is TRBJ1-2, with D unresolved. The CDR3 length is 14 residues. Germline CDR1 ENHRY, CDR2 SYGVKD. Trimming removed 3 bases from V and 4 bases from J, with 12 bases in between. CDR3 sequence reads: CAISEVSSSYGYTF. The CDR3 DNA sequence: TGTGCCATCAGTGAAGTGTCGAGCAGCTATGGCTACACCTTC.

This clonotype was counted a single time. This rearrangement joins TRBV19 to TRBJ1-5, with TRBD1 matching over 8 bases. CDR1 is LNHDA, CDR2 SQIVND, per germline (reference sequence). The CDR3 length is 14 residues. Trimming removed 5 bases from V and 7 bases from J; junction bases left unmatched: 7. Here the CDR3 DNA reads TGTGCCAGTAGTCCTGGACAGGGTCCCCAGCCCCAGCATTTT. Translation gives CASSPGQGPQPQHF.